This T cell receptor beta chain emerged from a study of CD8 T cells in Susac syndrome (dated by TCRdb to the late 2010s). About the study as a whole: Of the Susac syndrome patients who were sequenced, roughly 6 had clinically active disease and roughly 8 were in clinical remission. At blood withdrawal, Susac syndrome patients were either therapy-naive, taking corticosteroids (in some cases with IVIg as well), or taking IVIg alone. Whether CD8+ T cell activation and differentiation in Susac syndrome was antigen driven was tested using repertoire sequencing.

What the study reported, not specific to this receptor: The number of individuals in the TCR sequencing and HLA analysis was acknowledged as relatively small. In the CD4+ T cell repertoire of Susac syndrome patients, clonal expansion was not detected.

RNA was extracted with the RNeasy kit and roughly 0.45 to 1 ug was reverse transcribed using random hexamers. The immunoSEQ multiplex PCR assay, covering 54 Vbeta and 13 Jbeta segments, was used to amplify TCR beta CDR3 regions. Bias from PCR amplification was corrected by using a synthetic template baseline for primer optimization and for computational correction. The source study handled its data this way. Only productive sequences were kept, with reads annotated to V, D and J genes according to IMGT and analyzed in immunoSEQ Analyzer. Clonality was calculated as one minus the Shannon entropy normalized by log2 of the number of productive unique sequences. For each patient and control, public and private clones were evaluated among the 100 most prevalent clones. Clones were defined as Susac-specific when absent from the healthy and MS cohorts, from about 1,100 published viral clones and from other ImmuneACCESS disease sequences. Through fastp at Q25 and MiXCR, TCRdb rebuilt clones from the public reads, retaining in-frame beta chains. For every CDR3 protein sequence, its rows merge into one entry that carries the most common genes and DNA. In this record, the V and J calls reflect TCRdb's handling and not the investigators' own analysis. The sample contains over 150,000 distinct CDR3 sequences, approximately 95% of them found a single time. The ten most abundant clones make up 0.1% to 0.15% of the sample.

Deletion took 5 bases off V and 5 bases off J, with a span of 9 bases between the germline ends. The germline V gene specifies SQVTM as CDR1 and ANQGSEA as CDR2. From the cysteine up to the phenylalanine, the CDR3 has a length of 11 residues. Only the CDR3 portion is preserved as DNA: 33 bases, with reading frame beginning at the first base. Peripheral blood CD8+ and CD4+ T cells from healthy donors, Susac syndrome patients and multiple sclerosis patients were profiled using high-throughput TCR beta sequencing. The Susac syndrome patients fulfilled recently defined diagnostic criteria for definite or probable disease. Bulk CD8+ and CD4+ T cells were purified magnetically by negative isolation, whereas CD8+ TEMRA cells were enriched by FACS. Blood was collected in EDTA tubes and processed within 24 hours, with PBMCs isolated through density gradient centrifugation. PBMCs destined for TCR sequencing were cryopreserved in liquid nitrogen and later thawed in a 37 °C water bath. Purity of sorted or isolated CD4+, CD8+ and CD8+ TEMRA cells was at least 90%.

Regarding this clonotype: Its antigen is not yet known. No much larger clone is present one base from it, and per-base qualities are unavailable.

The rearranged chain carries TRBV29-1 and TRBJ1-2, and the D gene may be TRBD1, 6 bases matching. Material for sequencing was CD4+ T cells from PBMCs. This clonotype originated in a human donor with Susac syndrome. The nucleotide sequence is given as TGCAGCGTTCGGACAGAATATGGCTACACCTTC. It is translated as CSVRTEYGYTF.